The 19 T cell receptor beta chains listed next were all sequenced from one sample in a study of early T cells in non-severe SARS-CoV-2 infection. TCRdb fed the 5' RACE reads into MiXCR, producing one record per CDR3 protein. This table holds around 28,000 distinct CDR3 sequences, around 5% found once. The sequenced sample consisted of whole blood. All receptors come from an adult who was a healthcare worker with PCR-confirmed SARS-CoV-2 infection or an uninfected control (not recorded which).

This clonotype was counted between two and nine times. The V and J genes are TRBV9 and TRBJ1-1, with no clear D. CDR3 length equals 12 residues. Germline values: CDR1 SGDLS, CDR2 YYNGEE. Trimming cost V 3 bases and J 7 bases, with 10 bases left between them. The CDR3 region has the DNA TGTGCCAGCAGCGCCAATGGGATTGAAGCTTTCTTT. This sequence encodes CASSANGIEAFF.

This clonotype was counted ten times or more. The gene calls are TRBV6-2 or TRBV6-3 and TRBJ2-6, with D tentatively TRBD2 (7 bases). Trimming shortened V by 9 bases and J by 4 bases, and 10 bases separated the two germline ends. The V gene's germline CDR1 is MNHEY and CDR2 SVGEGT. The CDR3 length is 13 residues. The DNA of the CDR3 is TGTGCCAGTGCGGGGGCCGGGGCCAACGTCCTGACTTTC. Translating gives CASAGAGANVLTF.

This clonotype has more than one count but fewer than ten. The J gene is TRBJ2-7, the V gene TRBV7-2; 7 nucleotides line up with TRBD2. The CDR3 sequence is 12 residues long. Germline-derived CDR1 and CDR2 are SGHTA and FQGNSA. Trimming removed 4 bases from V and 6 bases from J; junction bases left unmatched: 3. CDR3: CASSSTSVEQYF. CDR3 in DNA: TGTGCCAGCAGCTCCACTAGCGTCGAGCAGTACTTC.

This clonotype was seen more than once but under ten times. The V gene is TRBV20-1, the J gene TRBJ2-1, with D unresolved. The CDR3 has 13 amino acids. V was clipped by 0 bases and J by 3 bases, with 6 bases between them. The germline V gene has CDR1 DFQATT and CDR2 SNEGSKA (reference sequence). This chain's CDR3 is CSAREDYYNEQFF. The CDR3 bases are TGCAGTGCTAGAGAGGATTACTACAATGAGCAGTTCTTC.

The chain recombines TRBV29-1 with TRBJ2-3, with unresolved D. CDR3 length: 10 amino acids. Germline loops: CDR1 SQVTM, CDR2 ANQGSEA. The V and J ends lost 5 bases and 2 bases respectively, with 2 bases between them. This CDR3 reads CSVFTDTQYF. CDR3 DNA sequence: TGCAGCGTTTTCACAGATACGCAGTATTTT.

Only a few counts were recorded for this clonotype. The chain employs TRBV5-4 and TRBJ2-2, with TRBD1 matching 9 bases. Germline trimming cut 4 bases from V and 4 bases from J; bases unmatched to any gene: 8. This CDR3 region has 16 residues. Germline V gives CDR1 SGHNT, CDR2 YYREEE (reference sequence). The CDR3 loop is CASSPGTGRLTGELFF. The CDR3 DNA reads TGTGCCAGCAGCCCCGGGACAGGGAGACTCACCGGGGAGCTGTTTTTT.

This clonotype was seen many times. This rearrangement joins TRBV7-8 to TRBJ1-6; D is unresolved. Trimming shortened V by 5 bases and J by 7 bases, and 6 bases separated the two germline ends. CDR1 SGHVS and CDR2 FQNEAQ come from the germline V gene. The CDR3 extends over 12 amino acids. CDR3 region: CASSLVNSPLHF. CDR3 in DNA: TGTGCCAGCAGCCTCGTAAATTCACCCCTCCACTTT.

This sequence joins TRBV6-5 and TRBJ2-5; 7 bases are a match to TRBD1. There are 12 residues in the CDR3. Losses at the gene ends were 8 bases for V and 2 bases for J; bases not matched to a gene: 2. Per the germline V gene, CDR1 is MNHEY and CDR2 is SVGAGI. CDR3 nucleotide sequence: TGTGCCAGCCGGGACAGACAAGAGACCCAGTACTTC. This sequence encodes CASRDRQETQYF.

By frequency in the sample, this clonotype is medium-sized (0.01 to 0.1%). The chain links TRBV3-1 to TRBJ2-1; 10 nucleotides agree with TRBD2. Germline CDR1 is LGHDT and CDR2 is YNNKEL (reference sequence). Unmatched junction bases numbered 11, after V lost 6 bases and J lost 0 bases. The CDR3 totals 18 residues. The CDR3 coding sequence is TGTGCCAGCAGTCAACTAGCGGGGACTCCCGGCTCCTACAATGAGCAGTTCTTC. This translates into CASSQLAGTPGSYNEQFF.

V and J are TRBV6-5 and TRBJ1-1; TRBD1 is a possible D gene (5 bases). V was cut by 0 bases and J by 0 bases, with 8 bases left in between. The CDR3 runs 15 residues. CDR1 and CDR2 from the germline V gene are MNHEY and SVGAGI. CDR3 in DNA: TGTGCCAGCAGTTACTCTGTGGGGGTGAACACTGAAGCTTTCTTT. Amino acids: CASSYSVGVNTEAFF.

This clonotype was picked up many times. The J gene is TRBJ2-6, the V gene TRBV9; TRBD1 or TRBD2 may be the D gene (6 bases each). Deletions cut 0 bases from V and 2 bases from J, with 15 bases between. CDR3 length: 18 amino acids. From germline, CDR1 is SGDLS and CDR2 YYNGEE. CDR3 in amino acids: CASSVGGALITGANVLTF. The CDR3 bases are TGTGCCAGCAGCGTAGGGGGGGCCCTGATTACTGGGGCCAACGTCCTGACTTTC.

The CDR3 nucleotides are TGTGCCAGCGGCATGTTGTACCAAGAGACCCAGTACTTC. It is translated as CASGMLYQETQYF. The chain is built from TRBV21-1 and TRBJ2-5. TRBV21-1 is noted as a pseudogene. The CDR3 covers 13 residues.

This clonotype was detected ten times or more. The V gene is TRBV10-2, the J gene TRBJ2-1; TRBD2 agrees at 12 bases. The CDR3 length is 16 residues. After removal of 6 bases from V and 9 bases from J, the junction contained 12 bases not matched to a gene. The germline gives CDR1 WSHSY, CDR2 SAAADI. The DNA for the CDR3 is TGCGCCAGCAGCCCCCGACTAGCGGGGGCCCCCACTGAGCAGTTCTTC. It encodes CASSPRLAGAPTEQFF.

This clonotype was observed many times. The chain is built from TRBV11-2 and TRBJ2-5; D is tentatively TRBD1 or TRBD2 (5 bases each). Trimming pared 4 bases from V and 5 bases from J, leaving 17 bases between. Germline V gives CDR1 SGHAT, CDR2 FQNNGV. The CDR3 is 15 amino acids. In DNA form, the CDR3 reads TGTGCCAGCAGCTCGATCCAGGGTCGAGGGGAGACCCAGTACTTC. This sequence encodes CASSSIQGRGETQYF.

The sample holds many counts of this clonotype. J is TRBJ1-2 and V is TRBV6-1; 8 bases map to TRBD1. J gave up 8 bases and V 6 bases, and 17 bases lay outside the gene matches. The germline V gene has CDR1 MNHNS and CDR2 SASEGT. This CDR3 spans 16 amino acids. The CDR3 region has the DNA TGTGCCAGCAGCACTCTCCGCGGACAGGGACCGGAAGGCTACACCTTC. Its protein is CASSTLRGQGPEGYTF.

Ten or more counts support this clonotype. J is TRBJ2-7 and V is TRBV11-2, with TRBD2 matching over 9 bases. Germline V gives CDR1 SGHAT, CDR2 FQNNGV. The CDR3 totals 17 residues. With V trimmed by 5 bases and J by 2 bases, 13 bases remained unmatched. The CDR3 here is CASSPMGLAGSTYEQYF. The CDR3 nucleotides read TGTGCCAGCAGCCCTATGGGGCTAGCGGGGAGCACCTACGAGCAGTACTTC.

This clonotype occurred a few times. The chain joins TRBV12-1 to TRBJ1-5; the table's TRBD1 call for D was not verified on the DNA. TRBV12-1 is a documented pseudogene. This CDR3 has 15 residues. In nucleotides, the CDR3 is TGTGCCAGCAGCCCCGTTCGGGATTGCGGGCAGCCCCAGCATTTT. Translating gives CASSPVRDCGQPQHF.

The chain joins TRBV20-1 to TRBJ2-3; 8 positions agree with TRBD2. The CDR3 loop spans 12 amino acids. With 6 bases clipped from V and 6 bases from J, the junction kept 5 bases outside the gene matches. Looked up from germline, CDR1 is DFQATT and CDR2 is SNEGSKA (reference sequence). Written as DNA, the CDR3 is TGCAGTGCCATCTCGGGGGGGGATACGCAGTATTTT. Encoded protein: CSAISGGDTQYF.

This clonotype was recorded many times. The chain carries TRBV11-3 and TRBJ2-7; D gene unclear. The CDR3 is 13 residues long. The germline V gene has CDR1 SGHNT and CDR2 YENEEA. With 2 bases removed from V and 6 bases from J, the gap between germline ends came to 11 bases. CDR3 nucleotides: TGTGCCAGCAGCTTACTCCTAATGACCGAGCAGTACTTC. It specifies CASSLLLMTEQYF.